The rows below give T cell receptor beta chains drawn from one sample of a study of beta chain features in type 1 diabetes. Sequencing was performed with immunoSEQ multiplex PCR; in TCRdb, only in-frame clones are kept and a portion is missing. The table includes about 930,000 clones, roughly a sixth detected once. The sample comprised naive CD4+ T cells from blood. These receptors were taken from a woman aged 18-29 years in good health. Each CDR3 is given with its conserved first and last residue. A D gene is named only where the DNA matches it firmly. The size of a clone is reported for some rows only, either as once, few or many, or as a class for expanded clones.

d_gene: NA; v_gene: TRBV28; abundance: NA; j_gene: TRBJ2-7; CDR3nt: TGTGCCAGCAGTTTCCCCGCTACCTACGAGCAGTACTTC; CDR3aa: CASSFPATYEQYF
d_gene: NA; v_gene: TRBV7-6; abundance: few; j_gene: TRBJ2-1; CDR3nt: TGTGCCAGCAGCTTAGTCGGGGACGAGCAGTTCTTC; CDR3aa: CASSLVGDEQFF
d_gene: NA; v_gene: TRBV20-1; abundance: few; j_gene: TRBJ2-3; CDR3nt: TGCAGTGCAGAAAAGGGCTATACGCAGTATTTT; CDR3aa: CSAEKGYTQYF
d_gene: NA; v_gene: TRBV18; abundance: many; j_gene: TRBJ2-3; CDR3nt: TGTGCCAGCTCACCATCAGATACGCAGTATTTT; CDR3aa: CASSPSDTQYF
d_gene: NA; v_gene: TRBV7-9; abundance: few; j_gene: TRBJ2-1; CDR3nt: TGTGCCAGCAGCCCGATAGCCGGGGGACAGTCATACAATGAGCAGTTCTTC; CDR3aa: CASSPIAGGQSYNEQFF
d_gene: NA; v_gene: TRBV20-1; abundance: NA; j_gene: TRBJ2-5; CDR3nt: TGCAGTCCCTGCAGAGAAGAGACCCAGTACTTC; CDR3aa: CSPCREETQYF
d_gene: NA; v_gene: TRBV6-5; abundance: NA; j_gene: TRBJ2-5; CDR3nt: TGTGCCAGCAGTTACTCGGGGGTGCGGGAGACCCAGTACTTC; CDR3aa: CASSYSGVRETQYF
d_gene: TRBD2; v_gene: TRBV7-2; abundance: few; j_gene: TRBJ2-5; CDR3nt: TGTGCCAGCAGTCCCACACTAGCGGGAGTCCAAGAGACCCAGTACTTC; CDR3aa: CASSPTLAGVQETQYF
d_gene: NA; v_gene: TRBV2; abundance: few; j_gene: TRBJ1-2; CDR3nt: TGTGCCAGCAGTCTTAGGGACGGAGATGGCTACACCTTC; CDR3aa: CASSLRDGDGYTF
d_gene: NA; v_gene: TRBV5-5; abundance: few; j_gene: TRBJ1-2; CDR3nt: TGTGCCAGCAGCTTGGAGGGCAGCTATGGCTACACCTTC; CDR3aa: CASSLEGSYGYTF
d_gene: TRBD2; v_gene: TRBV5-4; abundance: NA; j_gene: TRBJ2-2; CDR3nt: TGTGCCAGCAGCTCGGGACTAGCCCACACCGGGGAGCTGTTTTTT; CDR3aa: CASSSGLAHTGELFF
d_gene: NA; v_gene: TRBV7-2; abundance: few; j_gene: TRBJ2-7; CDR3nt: TGTGCCAGCAGCTTCACCTTGGGGTCCTCCTACGAGCAGTACTTC; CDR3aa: CASSFTLGSSYEQYF
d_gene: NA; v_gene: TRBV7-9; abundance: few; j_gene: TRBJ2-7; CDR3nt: TGTGCCAGCAGCCAAACAGGGCCCGAGCAGTACTTC; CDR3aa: CASSQTGPEQYF
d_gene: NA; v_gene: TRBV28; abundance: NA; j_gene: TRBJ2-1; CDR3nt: TGTGCCAGCAGTTCGGTGACTCTCTCCTACAATGAGCAGTTCTTC; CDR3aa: CASSSVTLSYNEQFF
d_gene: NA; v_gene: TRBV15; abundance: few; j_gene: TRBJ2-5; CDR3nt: TGTGCCACCAGCAGAGGTCAGGAGACCCAGTACTTC; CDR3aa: CATSRGQETQYF
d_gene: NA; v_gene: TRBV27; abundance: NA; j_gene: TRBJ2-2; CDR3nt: TGTGCCAGCAGTCTTAGGACCGGGGAGCTGTTTTTT; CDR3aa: CASSLRTGELFF
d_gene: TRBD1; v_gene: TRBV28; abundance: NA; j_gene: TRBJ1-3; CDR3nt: TGTGCCAGCAGTTTATTAGCAGGGGGCTCTGGAAACACCATATATTTT; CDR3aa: CASSLLAGGSGNTIYF
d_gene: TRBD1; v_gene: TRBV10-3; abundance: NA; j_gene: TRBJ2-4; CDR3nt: TGTGCCATCAGTGACCCGGGACAGCTAGCCAAAAACATTCAGTACTTC; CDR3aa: CAISDPGQLAKNIQYF
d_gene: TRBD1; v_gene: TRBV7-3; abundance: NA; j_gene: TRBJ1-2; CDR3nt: TGTGCCAGCAGCTTAGGGGGGACAGCAGCTAACTATGGCTACACCTTC; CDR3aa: CASSLGGTAANYGYTF
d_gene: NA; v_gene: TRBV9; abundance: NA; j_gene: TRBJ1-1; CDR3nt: TGTGCCAGCAGCTCCGAGGGTCGGCCTAGGACTGAAGCTTTCTTT; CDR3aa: CASSSEGRPRTEAFF
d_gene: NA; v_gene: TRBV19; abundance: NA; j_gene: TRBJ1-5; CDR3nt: TGTGCCAGTAGTATGGGGCTCGGGCAGACTTATCAGCCCCAGCATTTT; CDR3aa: CASSMGLGQTYQPQHF
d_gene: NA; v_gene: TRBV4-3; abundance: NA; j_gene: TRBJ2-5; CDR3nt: TGCGCCAGCAGCCAAGGGGGCCTTTGGGAGACCCAGTACTTC; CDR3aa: CASSQGGLWETQYF
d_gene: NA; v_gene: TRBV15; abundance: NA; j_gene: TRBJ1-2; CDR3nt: TGTGCCACCAGCAGAGGCCAGGAACTCTATGGCTACACCTTC; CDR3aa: CATSRGQELYGYTF
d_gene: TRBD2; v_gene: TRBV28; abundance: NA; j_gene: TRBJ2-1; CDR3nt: TGTGCCAGCAGTCCCGCGGGGCGGGGGTACAATGAGCAGTTCTTC; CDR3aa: CASSPAGRGYNEQFF
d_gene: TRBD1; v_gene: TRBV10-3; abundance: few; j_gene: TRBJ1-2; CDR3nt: TGTGCCATCAGGGACGGGACAGTAGCAGACTATGGCTACACCTTC; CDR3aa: CAIRDGTVADYGYTF
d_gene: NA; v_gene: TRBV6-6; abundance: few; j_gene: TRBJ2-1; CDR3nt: TGTGCCAGCAGTTACAATGATGAGCAGTTCTTC; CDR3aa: CASSYNDEQFF
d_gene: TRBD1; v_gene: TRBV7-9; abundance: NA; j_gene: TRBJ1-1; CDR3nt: TGTGCCAGCAGTCGAAACAGGGGGCTCAGAGATGCTTTCTTT; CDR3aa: CASSRNRGLRDAFF
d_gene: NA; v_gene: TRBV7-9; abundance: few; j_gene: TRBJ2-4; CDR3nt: TGTGCCAGCAGCTTAGCCGGGACTCTACTAGCCAAAAACATTCAGTACTTC; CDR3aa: CASSLAGTLLAKNIQYF
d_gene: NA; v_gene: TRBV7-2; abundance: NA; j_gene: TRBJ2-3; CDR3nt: TGTGCCAGCAGCTTACCGACCAGGCCAGATACGCAGTATTTT; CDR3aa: CASSLPTRPDTQYF
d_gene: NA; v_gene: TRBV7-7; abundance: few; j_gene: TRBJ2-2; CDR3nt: TGTGCTAGCAGCTTAGATAGTACCGGGGAGCTGTTTTTT; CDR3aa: CASSLDSTGELFF
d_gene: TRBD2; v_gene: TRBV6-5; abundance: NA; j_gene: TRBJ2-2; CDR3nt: TGTGCCAGCAGTTCAGCGGGAGGAGGGTGGAACGGGGAGCTGTTTTTT; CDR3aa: CASSSAGGGWNGELFF
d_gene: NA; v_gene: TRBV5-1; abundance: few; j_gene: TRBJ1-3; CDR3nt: TGCGCCAGCAGCCCGACAGGTCCCTCTGGAAACACCATATATTTT; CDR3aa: CASSPTGPSGNTIYF
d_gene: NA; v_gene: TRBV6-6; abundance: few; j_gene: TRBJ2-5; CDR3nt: TGTGCCAGCAGGAGAGGGCTAGGCGAGACCCAGTACTTC; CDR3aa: CASRRGLGETQYF
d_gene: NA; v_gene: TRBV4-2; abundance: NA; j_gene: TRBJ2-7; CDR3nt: TGTGCCAGCAGCACTCACTACGAGCAGTACTTC; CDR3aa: CASSTHYEQYF
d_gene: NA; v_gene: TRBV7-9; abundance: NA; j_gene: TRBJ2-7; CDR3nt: TGTGCCAGCAGCGTTGACAGGCAGTTCGACGAGCAGTACTTC; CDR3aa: CASSVDRQFDEQYF
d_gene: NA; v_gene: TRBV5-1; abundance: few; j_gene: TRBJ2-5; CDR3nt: TGCGCCAGCAGCTTGTCGGCCTCGAGGTCAGAGACCCAGTACTTC; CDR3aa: CASSLSASRSETQYF
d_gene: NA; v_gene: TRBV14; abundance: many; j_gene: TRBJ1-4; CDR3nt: TGTGCCAGCAGCCAAATGGTTACAGAGTCTAATGAAAAACTGTTTTTT; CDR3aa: CASSQMVTESNEKLFF
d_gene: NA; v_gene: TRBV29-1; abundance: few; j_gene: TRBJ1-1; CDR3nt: TGCAGTGTACTAGTAGGGGGGCTGAACACTGAAGCTTTCTTT; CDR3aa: CSVLVGGLNTEAFF
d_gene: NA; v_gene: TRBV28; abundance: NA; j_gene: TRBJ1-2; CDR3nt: TGTGCCAGCAGGCAGGGCTTTATCTATGGCTACACCTTC; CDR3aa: CASRQGFIYGYTF
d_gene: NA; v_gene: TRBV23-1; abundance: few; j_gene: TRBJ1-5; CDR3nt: TGCGCCAGCAGTCAATCATACAGGGTCAATCAGCCCCAGCATTTT; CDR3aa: CASSQSYRVNQPQHF
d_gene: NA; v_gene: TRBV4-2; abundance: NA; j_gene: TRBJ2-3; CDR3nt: TGTGCCAGCAGCCAAGACTATTGGCGGGAAAGCGCAGATACGCAGTATTTT; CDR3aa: CASSQDYWRESADTQYF
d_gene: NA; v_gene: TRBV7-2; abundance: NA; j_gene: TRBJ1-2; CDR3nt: TGTGCCAGCAGCCCCTGGACAGAATATGGCTACACCTTC; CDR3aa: CASSPWTEYGYTF
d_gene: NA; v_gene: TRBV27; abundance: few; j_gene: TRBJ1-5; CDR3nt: TGTGCCAGCAGCTATCCAGGCGGCAATCAGCCCCAGCATTTT; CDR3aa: CASSYPGGNQPQHF
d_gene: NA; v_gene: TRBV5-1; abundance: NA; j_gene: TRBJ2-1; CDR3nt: TGCGCCAGCACCTCGAGGCCGAGCTCCTACAATGAGCAGTTCTTC; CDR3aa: CASTSRPSSYNEQFF
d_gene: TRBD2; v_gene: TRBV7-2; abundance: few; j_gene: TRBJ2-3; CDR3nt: TGTGCCAGCAGCTCGGGACTAGCGGGAGGGTGGGCAGATACGCAGTATTTT; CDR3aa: CASSSGLAGGWADTQYF
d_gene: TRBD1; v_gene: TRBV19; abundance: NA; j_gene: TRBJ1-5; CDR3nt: TGTGCCAGTAGTACAGCAGGGGGTAATCAGCCCCAGCATTTT; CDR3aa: CASSTAGGNQPQHF
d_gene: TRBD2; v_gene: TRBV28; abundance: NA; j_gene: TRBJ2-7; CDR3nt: TGTGCCAGCAGTACAGCGGGAGGCAGCTCCTACGAGCAGTACTTC; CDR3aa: CASSTAGGSSYEQYF
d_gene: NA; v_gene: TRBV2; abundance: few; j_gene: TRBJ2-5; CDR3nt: TGTGCCAGCAGTGGTAACTTAGAAGAGACCCAGTACTTC; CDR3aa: CASSGNLEETQYF